This T cell receptor beta chain was obtained from a study of post-analysis software for immune sequencing data (dated by TCRdb to about 2015). About the investigation overall: Disease courses on record covered relapsing-remitting, secondary progressive and progressive-relapsing multiple sclerosis, though some patients had no subtype annotation. The patient repertoires were set against roughly eleven previously published healthy control repertoires from donors whose ages ranged from roughly 6 to 27 years. A subset of samples was prepared in parallel using single-end sample barcoding, then pooled and co-amplified after Illumina adapter ligation. Results the study describes overall, beyond this receptor: Patients showed significantly higher frequencies than controls for 4 or 5 TRBV segments, among them TRBV5-6, TRBV5-1 and TRBV20-1. Significantly lower normalized Chao1 diversity was found in multiple sclerosis patients than in controls, suggesting substantial peripheral T-cell clonal expansion. The multiple sclerosis patient group was slightly younger than the control group. Strong co-clustering of samples prepared in the same batch was shown by direct clustering with F measure, prompting a batch-effect correction.

Counted from cysteine to phenylalanine, this CDR3 has 18 amino acids. The only DNA kept is the CDR3, 54 bases in frame from the first base. Looking up the germline V gene (reference sequence) yields CDR1 LGHDT and CDR2 YNNKEL. A distance of 19 bases separates the germline ends of V and J, which lose 0 bases and 4 bases respectively. Details on this clonotype: Its target antigen remains unknown. No base-level quality is on record; no much larger clone is a single base apart.

The library relied on PCR. Sequencing instrument: Illumina HiSeq 2500. To reduce PCR and sequencing biases, unique molecular identifiers were built into the TCR beta cDNA libraries. About 0.5 million cDNA molecules were obtained for every 1 to 10 million input T cells, so each molecule roughly corresponded to one T cell. The same protocol used for the earlier healthy control dataset was applied to prepare and sequence the patient libraries. Within a given batch, samples were prepared together, multiplexed and sequenced on the same HiSeq lane. Under the source paper's analysis protocol: MIGEC was used to process the raw barcoded reads, and molecular identifier groups with only a single read were discarded before consensus assembly and CDR3 extraction. Clonotype tables were post-analysed with VDJtools, normalizing diversity by down-sampling all datasets to the smallest sample size. To correct batch-related cross-sample contamination, repertoire overlap clustering matched CDR3 amino acid sequences but not nucleotide sequences. TCRdb passed the public sequencing reads through fastp at Q25 and MiXCR, retaining productive beta sequences. Under each unique CDR3 protein, matching rows form one entry showing the most common genes and DNA. Here the V and J calls rest on TCRdb's processing, not on the authors' analysis. This sample lists about 430,000 distinct CDR3 sequences; less than 40% were detected once. Roughly 8.2% of the sample belongs to the ten largest clones.

To demonstrate the VDJtools post-analysis software, TCR beta repertoires were profiled from the peripheral blood of roughly 14 young patients with multiple sclerosis. The patients with multiple sclerosis were children and adolescents between roughly 6 and 15 years of age. Sequenced: blood. This TCR was sampled from a girl between 2 and 10 years old with multiple sclerosis. The rearrangement combines TRBV3-1 with TRBJ2-1, with no confident D gene call. The nucleotides read TGTGCCAGCAGCCAAGATGGGCGCAGGTCCCTCTTTTACAATGAGCAGTTCTTC. Its protein product is CASSQDGRRSLFYNEQFF.